A single sample is the source of the 27 T cell receptor beta chains below, sequenced in a study of CDR3 diversity in severe acne. TCRdb recomputed calls from the PCR reads with MiXCR, one row per CDR3 protein. The sample has approximately 77,000 distinct CDR3 sequences, 45% to 55% seen once. Sequencing was carried out using blood. The receptor source for this set is a male donor with severe acne vulgaris.

A note on this clonotype: This may be a read error, as it is one base from a much larger clone. This sequence joins TRBV2 and TRBJ2-1; 8 bases are shared with TRBD2. Germline V gene data show CDR1 as SNHLY and CDR2 as FYNNEI. The J segment lost 3 bases and the V segment lost 7 bases, leaving 5 bases of the junction unmatched. The CDR3 consists of 14 residues. The CDR3 DNA is TGTGCCAGCATGCCGGGGGGGGGCTACAATGAGCAGTTCTTC. This codes for CASMPGGGYNEQFF.

V usage is TRBV6-1 and J usage is TRBJ1-1; D uncertain. V was pared by 11 bases and J by 7 bases, with 23 bases between. Germline V gene sequence: CDR1 MNHNS, CDR2 SASEGT. The CDR3 spans 14 residues. The CDR3 coding sequence is TGTGCCGGCAAGTTAATTTGGCAGGCCATTGAAGCTTTCTTT. Translating it yields CAGKLIWQAIEAFF.

The sample holds a few counts of this clonotype. The chain couples TRBV11-1 to TRBJ1-1, with D maybe TRBD1 (6 bases). The CDR3 covers 15 residues. Per the germline V gene, CDR1 is SGHAT and CDR2 is FQDESV (reference sequence). The germline V and J ends were trimmed by 7 bases and 4 bases, with 19 bases remaining between them. This CDR3 reads CASTPKVTGSTEAFF. The CDR3 nucleotides read TGTGCCAGCACCCCGAAGGTAACAGGGTCCACTGAAGCTTTCTTT. Full variable domain (rest looked up from reference TRBV11-1 and TRBJ1-1): EAEVAQSPRYKITEKSQAVAFWCDPISGHATLYWYRQILGQGPELLVQFQDESVVDDSQLPKDRFSAERLKGVDSTLKIQPAELGDSAMYLCASTPKVTGSTEAFFGQGTRLTVV.

This clonotype was seen a few times. The genes are TRBV10-3 and TRBJ2-7; the D gene is possibly TRBD2 (5 bases). Trimming cost V 6 bases and J 4 bases, with 16 bases left between them. The CDR3 runs to 14 residues. The germline gives CDR1 ENHRY, CDR2 SYGVKD. CDR3 region: CAISGGEARYEQYF. CDR3 in DNA: TGTGCCATCAGCGGAGGAGAGGCTCGGTACGAGCAGTACTTC.

Only a few counts were recorded for this clonotype. No conserved phenylalanine or tryptophan ends this CDR3, so it is likely a read error. No DNA is shown, since the ends of the CDR3 on it are uncertain; the CDR3 is the one TCRdb lists. The chain links TRBV2 to TRBJ2-5; the DNA was not used to check the table's D call, TRBD2. From its first to its last residue, the CDR3 has 15 amino acids. The V gene's germline CDR1 is SNHLY and CDR2 FYNNEI. The CDR3 loop reads CASRGEGTYGYTFGS.

The chain combines TRBV20-1 with TRBJ2-7; D unresolved. The CDR3 extends over 13 amino acids. The germline V gene encodes CDR1 DFQATT and CDR2 SNEGSKA (reference sequence). With 0 bases removed from V and 2 bases from J, the gap between germline ends came to 8 bases. The CDR3 protein is CSARDGLTYEQYF. Here the CDR3 DNA reads TGCAGTGCTAGAGACGGGTTGACCTACGAGCAGTACTTC.

With respect to this clonotype: The conserved final phenylalanine or tryptophan is absent from the CDR3, which likely points to a read error. This rearrangement joins TRBV5-1 to TRBJ2-4, with 8 bases lining up with TRBD1. The germline V gene has CDR1 SGHRS and CDR2 YFSETQ. The CDR3 covers 13 residues. The CDR3: CASSYDRGNIQYS. The CDR3 nucleotides read TGCGCCAGTAGCTATGACAGGGGAAACATTCAGTACTCC.

There are many counts of this clonotype. The V gene is TRBV6-1, the J gene TRBJ2-7; TRBD1 might be the D (5 bases). Germline loops: CDR1 MNHNS, CDR2 SASEGT. The CDR3 is 13 amino acids. Deletions cut 7 bases from V and 9 bases from J, with 19 bases between. The CDR3 spells CASNFNLDSPQYF. CDR3 sequence (DNA): TGTGCCAGCAATTTTAACCTTGACAGTCCGCAGTACTTC.

Concerning this clonotype itself: A much larger clone differs from this one at a single base, so this may be a read error. This chain uses TRBV25-1 with TRBJ2-5, with 9 bases identical to TRBD1. CDR3 length equals 15 residues. Germline V gives CDR1 MGHDK, CDR2 SYGVNS. The CDR3 sequence is CASTGRDRVTETLYF. For the CDR3, the DNA is TGTGCCAGCACAGGCAGGGACAGGGTCACAGAGACCCTGTACTTC.

The genes are TRBV11-3 and TRBJ2-5, with 11 bases aligning to TRBD1. Germline CDR1 and CDR2: SGHNT and YENEEA. There are 15 residues in the CDR3. V was pared by 5 bases and J by 5 bases, with 7 bases of the junction left unmatched. The CDR3 region has the DNA TGTGCCAGCAGCCGTGGACAGGGGGCGTGGGAGACCCAGTACTTC. Translation: CASSRGQGAWETQYF.

The table lists this clonotype with a count of one. With a much larger clone just one base away, this may be a read error. The chain couples TRBV5-1 to TRBJ2-2; 10 bases agree with TRBD2. CDR1 SGHRS and CDR2 YFSETQ come from the germline V gene. The CDR3 runs to 15 residues. Written as DNA, the CDR3 is TGCGCCAGCCGCCAAGCGGGAGGGTCCACCGGGGCGCTGTTTTTT. It encodes CASRQAGGSTGALFF. The full variable domain, completed using reference TRBV5-1 and TRBJ2-2, is KAGVTQTPRYLIKTRGQQVTLSCSPISGHRSVSWYQQTPGQGLQFLFEYFSETQRNKGNFPGRFSGRQFSNSRSEMNVSTLELGDSALYLCASRQAGGSTGALFFGEGSRLTVL.

This chain uses TRBV4-1 with TRBJ2-1, with 11 bases identical to TRBD2. CDR1 and CDR2 from the germline V gene are MGHRA and YSYEKL. The CDR3 has 19 residues. Trimming took 0 bases from V and 2 from J; bases not matched to a gene: 9. CDR3: CASSQDLTSGILTYNEQFF. Written as DNA, the CDR3 is TGCGCCAGCAGCCAAGATTTGACTAGCGGGATTTTAACCTACAATGAGCAGTTCTTC.

V gene TRBV15 combines with J gene TRBJ2-5, with 7 positions matching TRBD1. Germline values: CDR1 LNHNV, CDR2 YYDKDF (reference sequence). There are 14 residues in the CDR3. V lost 8 bases and J lost 9; bases outside the gene matches: 15. For the CDR3, the DNA is TGTGCCACCTGGGACAGTCGTCGCAATCAGCCCCAGTACTTC. It is translated as CATWDSRRNQPQYF.

The table lists this clonotype with a few counts. Its ends do not fully match the called genes, so a read error is possible. The chain recombines TRBV18 with TRBJ1-1; 8 bases align to TRBD1. The V gene's germline CDR1 is KGHSH and CDR2 LQKENI. This CDR3 is built from 14 residues. The chain's CDR3 is CASSPKQGGTEALF. CDR3 DNA: TGCGCCAGCTCACCAAAACAGGGGGGAACTGAAGCTCTCTTT.

Note on this clonotype: Germline is not matched at one junction end, which may reflect a read error. The rearrangement links TRBV25-1 to TRBJ1-1; 9 bases fit TRBD1. CDR3 length: 14 residues. CDR1 is MGHDK and CDR2 is SYGVNS in the germline V gene. In DNA, the CDR3 is TGTGCCGGCAGAACCAGGACAGGGGACACTGAAGCTTTCTTT. This codes for CAGRTRTGDTEAFF.

The chain recombines TRBV20-1 with TRBJ1-2, with 10 bases aligning to TRBD1. This CDR3 is built from 13 residues. Germline V gives CDR1 DFQATT, CDR2 SNEGSKA (reference sequence). V was pared by 5 bases and J by 4 bases, with 4 bases of the junction left unmatched. For the CDR3, the DNA is TGCAGTGCTCGGACAGGGGGATCCTATGGCTACACCTTC. Translating it yields CSARTGGSYGYTF.

This rearrangement joins TRBV6-2 or TRBV6-3 to TRBJ1-2; the D gene is possibly TRBD1 (6 bases). The CDR3 spans 12 residues. The V gene lost 6 bases and the J gene lost 5 bases, with 10 bases spanning the gap. CDR1 and CDR2 from the germline V gene are MNHEY and SVGEGT. The CDR3 bases are TGTGCCAGCAGCTTCACAGGGTATGGCTACACCTTC. It specifies CASSFTGYGYTF.

For this clonotype: A read error may be the cause here, since a much bigger clone is one base away. J is TRBJ1-4 and V is TRBV6-6; no clear D. From germline, CDR1 is MNHNY and CDR2 SVGAGI (reference sequence). The CDR3 has 12 residues. CDR3 loop: CASSLIDEELFF. CDR3 DNA: TGTGCCAGCAGCCTTATCGATGAAGAACTGTTTTTT.

This sequence joins TRBV29-1 and TRBJ1-5; 9 bases are a match to TRBD1. V was pared by 4 bases and J by 10 bases, with 5 bases of the junction left unmatched. CDR1 is SQVTM, CDR2 ANQGSEA, per germline. This CDR3 contains 12 residues. Here the CDR3 DNA reads TGCAGCGTTGCTGACAGGGGGTCCCCCCAGCATTTT. Translated, it gives CSVADRGSPQHF. Together with reference TRBV29-1 and TRBJ1-5, the CDR3 gives the full variable domain: SAVISQKPSRDICQRGTSLTIQCQVDSQVTMMFWYRQQPGQSLTLIATANQGSEATYESGFVIDKFPISRPNLTFSTLTVSNMSPEDSSIYLCSVADRGSPQHFGDGTRLSIL.

The V call is TRBV29-1, the J call TRBJ1-3, with D unresolved. V lost 7 bases, J lost 0 bases, and 4 bases lay in between. CDR3 length: 11 residues. Germline values: CDR1 SQVTM, CDR2 ANQGSEA. CDR3 bases: TGCAGCGCTACCTCTGGAAACACCATATATTTT. Protein: CSATSGNTIYF.

This clonotype was seen at least ten times. The chain has TRBV11-2 and TRBJ2-7; 7 nucleotides match TRBD1. CDR3 length: 18 amino acids. Germline V gene data show CDR1 as SGHAT and CDR2 as FQNNGV. The ends lost 2 bases at V and 0 bases at J; junction bases unmatched: 13. CDR3 in amino acids: CASSLTPTTTGLSYEQYF. Written as DNA, the CDR3 is TGTGCCAGCAGCTTAACCCCAACAACGACAGGGCTCTCCTACGAGCAGTACTTC.

This chain connects TRBV2 to TRBJ1-5, with 7 bases aligning to TRBD1. Germline CDR1 is SNHLY and CDR2 is FYNNEI. V lost 7 bases to trimming and J lost 6 bases; unmatched junction nucleotides: 3. This CDR3 spans 12 amino acids. In DNA form, the CDR3 reads TGTGCCAGCACCCCAGGGGGTCAGCCCCAGCATTTT. This gives the protein CASTPGGQPQHF.

On this clonotype: A much larger clone lies a single base off, so this may be a read error. The chain has TRBV4-1 and TRBJ2-1, with a weak D call TRBD2 (5 bases). This CDR3 comprises 15 residues. In germline, CDR1 is MGHRA, CDR2 YSYEKL. Trimming shortened V by 4 bases and J by 11 bases, and 21 bases separated the two germline ends. This CDR3 is CASSPGRRVDDKQFF. The DNA of the CDR3 is TGCGCCAGCAGCCCCGGGCGGCGGGTGGATGATAAGCAGTTCTTC.

The chain combines TRBV14 with TRBJ2-3; 8 bases agree with TRBD1. Germline CDR1 and CDR2: SGHDN and FVKESK. The CDR3 totals 16 residues. Trimming took 7 bases from V and 7 from J; bases not matched to a gene: 16. The CDR3 loop is CASTSDRGSGQNTQYF. The CDR3, as DNA: TGTGCCAGCACCTCCGACAGGGGATCAGGACAAAATACGCAGTATTTT.

J is TRBJ2-7 and V is TRBV2; maybe TRBD2 (6 bases). This CDR3 has 13 amino acids. The V gene lost 8 bases and the J gene lost 3 bases, with 14 bases spanning the gap. Per germline, CDR1 SNHLY and CDR2 FYNNEI. The CDR3 sequence is CASERGKIYEQYF. In DNA, the CDR3 is TGTGCCAGCGAGCGCGGGAAGATCTACGAGCAGTACTTC.

As to this clonotype: A much larger clone sits a single nucleotide away, making a read error possible. The rearrangement joins TRBV20-1 to TRBJ2-3; 13 bases agree with TRBD2. Germline assignment: CDR1 DFQATT and CDR2 SNEGSKA (reference sequence). The length of the CDR3 is 15 residues. V lost 5 bases and J lost 6; bases outside the gene matches: 8. CDR3 DNA: TGCAGTGCTGGCGGGACTAGCGGGGTCCGGGATACGCAGTATTTT. Protein sequence: CSAGGTSGVRDTQYF.

This chain uses TRBV10-3 with TRBJ2-3; D is unclear. The CDR3 runs to 14 residues. V dropped 2 bases and J dropped 3 bases, with 9 bases sitting between them. CDR1 is ENHRY, CDR2 SYGVKD, per germline. The DNA of the CDR3 is TGTGCCATCAGTGAGCCCAATTTAACAGATACGCAGTATTTT. Amino acid sequence: CAISEPNLTDTQYF.